Listed below are T cell receptor beta chains from one sample, sequenced in a study of Graves' ophthalmopathy and Graves' hyperthyroidism. Via MiXCR, TCRdb re-called the multiplex PCR reads, giving one row per CDR3 protein. The sample has 1 million to 1.3 million distinct CDR3 sequences; 35% to 45% are singletons. Sample: peripheral blood or thyroid tissue (not recorded which). Source of these receptors: an adult man with Graves' hyperthyroidism. The CDR3 runs from the conserved cysteine through the conserved F or W. Fields, in order: D gene, J gene, clone size, V gene, CDR3 DNA, CDR3 protein. D genes are given only for firm matches. Clone sizes are given selectively: once, few, many, or a class where the clone is expanded.

TRBD2	TRBJ2-6	many	TRBV5-1	TGCGCCAGCAGCTTGGGGACTAGCGTCCCCTCTGGGGCCAACGTCCTGACTTTC	CASSLGTSVPSGANVLTF
TRBD1	TRBJ2-7	NA	TRBV7-9	TGTGCCAGCAGCCCTCAGACAGGGGGGTCCTACGAGCAGTACTTC	CASSPQTGGSYEQYF
NA	TRBJ2-6	many	TRBV9	TGTGCCAGCAGCGACAGGGTAGGTGTGGTTTCTGGGGCCAACGTCCTGACTTTC	CASSDRVGVVSGANVLTF
NA	TRBJ2-7	NA	TRBV12-3/TRBV12-4	TGTGCCAGCAGTTTACAGGGGCCGACCTCACGAGCCTCCTACGAGCAGTACTTC	CASSLQGPTSRASYEQYF
TRBD1	TRBJ1-5	few	TRBV20-1	TGCAGTGTTAGTGGACAGGGAGGGGTTCAGCCCCAGCATTTT	CSVSGQGGVQPQHF
NA	TRBJ2-2	NA	TRBV27	TGTGCCAGCCGATTGGGGTTGTACACCGGGGAGCTGTTTTTT	CASRLGLYTGELFF
TRBD1	TRBJ1-4	few	TRBV27	TGTGCCAGCAGTTACCTTGCCACAGGGGCAAATGAAAAACTGTTTTTT	CASSYLATGANEKLFF
NA	TRBJ1-1	many	TRBV25-1	TGTGCCAGCGGGGGGACTGAAGCTTTCTTT	CASGGTEAFF
NA	TRBJ2-5	many	TRBV7-6	TGTGCCAGCAGCGGGTGGGAGGCACAAGAGACCCAGTACTTC	CASSGWEAQETQYF
TRBD1	TRBJ2-5	many	TRBV10-3	TGTGCCATCACCCCGGGACAGGGGGCACAAGAGACCCAGTACTTC	CAITPGQGAQETQYF
NA	TRBJ2-7	many	TRBV7-6	TGTGCCAGCAGCCCCAGCCAGTTTGTTGGCTACGAGCAGTACTTC	CASSPSQFVGYEQYF
NA	TRBJ1-1	many	TRBV2	TGTGCCAGCAGTGACAGGGACTTTCGCACTGAAGCTTTCTTT	CASSDRDFRTEAFF
NA	TRBJ1-1	NA	TRBV10-3	TGTGCCATCAGTGACATGACAGAGAACACTGAAGCTTTCTTT	CAISDMTENTEAFF
TRBD1	TRBJ2-7	NA	TRBV7-2	TGTGCCAGCAGCCCGGGACAGGTCTTCTCCTACGAGCAGTACTTC	CASSPGQVFSYEQYF
NA	TRBJ1-1	NA	TRBV7-8	TGTGCCAGCAGCACAAGGGAGGGCGAGAACACTGAAGCTTTCTTT	CASSTREGENTEAFF
NA	TRBJ2-7	many	TRBV25-1	TGTGCCAGCAGTGATCCAAGGGGACACAAGGCACCCTACGAGCAGTACTTC	CASSDPRGHKAPYEQYF
TRBD1	TRBJ2-5	NA	TRBV19	TGTGCCAGTACAATTACGGGACAGGGGGCTGAGACCCAGTACTTC	CASTITGQGAETQYF